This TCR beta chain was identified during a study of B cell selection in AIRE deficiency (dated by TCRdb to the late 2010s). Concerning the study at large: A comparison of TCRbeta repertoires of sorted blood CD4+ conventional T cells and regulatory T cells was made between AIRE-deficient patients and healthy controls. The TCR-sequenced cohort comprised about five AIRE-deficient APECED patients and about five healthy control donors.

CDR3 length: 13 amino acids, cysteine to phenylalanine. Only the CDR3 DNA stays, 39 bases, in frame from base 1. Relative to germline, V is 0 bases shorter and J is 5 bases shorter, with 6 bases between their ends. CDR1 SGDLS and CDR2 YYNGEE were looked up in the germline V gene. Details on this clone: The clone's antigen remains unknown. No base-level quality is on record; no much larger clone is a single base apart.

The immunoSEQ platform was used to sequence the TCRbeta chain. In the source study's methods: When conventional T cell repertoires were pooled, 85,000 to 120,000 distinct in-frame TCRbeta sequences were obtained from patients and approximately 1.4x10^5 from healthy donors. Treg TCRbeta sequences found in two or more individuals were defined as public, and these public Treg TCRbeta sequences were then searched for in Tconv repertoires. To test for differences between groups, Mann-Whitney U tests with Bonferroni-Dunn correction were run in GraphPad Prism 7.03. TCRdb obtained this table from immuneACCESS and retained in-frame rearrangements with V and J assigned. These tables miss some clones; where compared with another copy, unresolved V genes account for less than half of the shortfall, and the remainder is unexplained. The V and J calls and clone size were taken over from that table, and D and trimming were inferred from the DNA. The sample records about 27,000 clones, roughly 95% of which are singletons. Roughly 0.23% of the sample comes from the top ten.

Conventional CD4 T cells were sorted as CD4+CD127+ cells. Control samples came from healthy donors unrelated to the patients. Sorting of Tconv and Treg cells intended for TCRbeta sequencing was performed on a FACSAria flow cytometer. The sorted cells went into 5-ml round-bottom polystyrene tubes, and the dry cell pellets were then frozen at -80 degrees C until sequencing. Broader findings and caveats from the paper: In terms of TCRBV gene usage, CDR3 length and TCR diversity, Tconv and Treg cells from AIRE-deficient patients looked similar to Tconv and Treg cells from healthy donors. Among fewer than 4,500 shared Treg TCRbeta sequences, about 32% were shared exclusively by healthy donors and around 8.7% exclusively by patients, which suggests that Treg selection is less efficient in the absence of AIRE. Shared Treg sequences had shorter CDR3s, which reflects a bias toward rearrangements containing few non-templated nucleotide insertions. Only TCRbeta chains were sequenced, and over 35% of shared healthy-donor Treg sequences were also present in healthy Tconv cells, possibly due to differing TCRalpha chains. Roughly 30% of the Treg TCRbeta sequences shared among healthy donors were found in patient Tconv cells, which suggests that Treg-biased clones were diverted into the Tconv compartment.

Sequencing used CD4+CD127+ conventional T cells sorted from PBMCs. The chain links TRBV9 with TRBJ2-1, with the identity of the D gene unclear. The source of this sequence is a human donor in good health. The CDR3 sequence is CASSVATDNEQFF. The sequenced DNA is TGTGCCAGCAGCGTAGCAACAGACAATGAGCAGTTCTTC.